The 21 T cell receptor beta chains given below trace back to one sample, sequenced in a study of cytomegalovirus exposure and HLA in healthy donors. With 60 Vbeta and 13 Jbeta primers, the PCR was carried out. The data were produced by immunoSEQ multiplex PCR, yet TCRdb's version contains in-frame clones alone and is incomplete. The sample carries 100,000 to 150,000 clones, 84% recorded once. Sequencing was carried out using PBMCs. The receptors shown here come from a man aged 45 to 65 in good health and CMV-seronegative.

This rearrangement joins TRBV5-6 to TRBJ2-3; 15 positions match TRBD2. Germline CDR1 SGHDT, CDR2 YYEEEE. This CDR3 region has 17 residues. The V gene end was trimmed by 4 bases and the J gene end by 5 bases; junction bases not matched to a gene: 8. CDR3 sequence: CASSLRTSGGARDTQYF. The CDR3 DNA reads TGTGCCAGCAGCCTTCGGACTAGCGGGGGGGCCAGAGATACGCAGTATTTT.

The gene calls are TRBV5-1 and TRBJ2-1; 10 nucleotides agree with TRBD1. The CDR3 is 15 residues long. V was clipped by 4 bases and J by 3 bases; unmatched bases: 4. The germline gives CDR1 SGHRS, CDR2 YFSETQ. CDR3 loop: CASSGQGGYYNEQFF. CDR3 sequence (DNA): TGCGCCAGCAGCGGACAGGGGGGCTACTACAATGAGCAGTTCTTC.

This clone has a handful of counts. The rearrangement uses TRBV6-6 and TRBJ1-4; TRBD1 matches at 7 bases. Germline CDR1 and CDR2: MNHNY and SVGAGI (reference sequence). The CDR3 sequence is 15 residues long. J lost 2 bases, V lost 5 bases, and 5 bases had no gene match. CDR3 coding DNA: TGTGCCAGCAGTCCCACGGACAGGACTAATGAAAAACTGTTTTTT. It specifies CASSPTDRTNEKLFF.

The CDR3 bases are TGTGCCATCAGTCGATCGGGTGACACTGAAGCTTTCTTT. It encodes CAISRSGDTEAFF. J is TRBJ1-1 and V is TRBV10-3; D is uncertain. The length of the CDR3 is 13 residues. V lost 5 bases and J 3 bases, leaving 10 bases between the germline ends. Germline values: CDR1 ENHRY, CDR2 SYGVKD.

DNA of the CDR3: TGTGCCAGCAGAGGCGGGGTGGAGACCCAGTACTTC. This codes for CASRGGVETQYF. J is TRBJ2-5 and V is TRBV5-5; tentatively, D is TRBD2 (6 bases). Germline CDR1 and CDR2: SGHKS and YYEKEE (reference sequence). There are 12 residues in the CDR3. With 5 bases removed from V and 5 bases from J, the gap between germline ends came to 10 bases.

This chain connects TRBV27 to TRBJ1-5; TRBD1 might be the D (6 bases). Deletions cut 7 bases from V and 6 bases from J, with 19 bases between. Germline values: CDR1 MNHEY, CDR2 SMNVEV (reference sequence). This CDR3 has 15 amino acids. DNA of the CDR3: TGTGCCAGCACACCTGTGGGGGGGCGAGGTCAGCCCCAGCATTTT. Translated, it gives CASTPVGGRGQPQHF.

This clone was seen a single time. This chain uses TRBV6-5 with TRBJ1-2; D unresolved. CDR1 is MNHEY and CDR2 is SVGAGI in the germline V gene. The CDR3 contains 15 residues. Trimming took 0 bases from V and 5 from J, leaving 13 bases between them. DNA for the CDR3: TGTGCCAGCAGTTACTCCGGGAACAGCCGGTATGGCTACACCTTC. The encoded protein is CASSYSGNSRYGYTF.

This clone is a singleton in its sample. This chain links TRBV5-1 with TRBJ2-5; 8 nucleotides agree with TRBD1. The V segment lost 1 base and the J segment 5 bases; nucleotides outside the gene matches: 4. The CDR3 totals 14 residues. The germline CDR1 and CDR2 sequences are SGHRS and YFSETQ. CDR3 coding DNA: TGCGCCAGCAGCTTGCAGGGGGCGTTGGAGACCCAGTACTTC. Protein product: CASSLQGALETQYF. The complete variable domain, with remaining parts taken from reference TRBV5-1 and TRBJ2-5, reads KAGVTQTPRYLIKTRGQQVTLSCSPISGHRSVSWYQQTPGQGLQFLFEYFSETQRNKGNFPGRFSGRQFSNSRSEMNVSTLELGDSALYLCASSLQGALETQYFGPGTRLLVL.

The chain uses TRBV5-4 and TRBJ1-2; D is perhaps TRBD1 (5 bases). CDR3 length: 16 amino acids. The germline V gene has CDR1 SGHNT and CDR2 YYREEE (reference sequence). Trimming stripped 4 bases from V and 8 bases from J, with 24 bases between. This CDR3 is CASSPGQAPPERGYTF. In DNA form, the CDR3 reads TGTGCCAGCAGCCCAGGGCAGGCCCCCCCTGAGCGCGGCTACACCTTC.

CDR3 in amino acids: CASGLGDRSGANVLTF. The CDR3 nucleotides read TGTGCTAGTGGTTTAGGGGACAGGTCTGGGGCCAACGTCCTGACTTTC. The rearrangement joins TRBV12-5 to TRBJ2-6, with 8 bases matching TRBD1. The ends lost 3 bases at V and 1 base at J; junction bases unmatched: 2. CDR3 length: 16 residues. The germline V gene encodes CDR1 LGHNT and CDR2 FRNRAP.

The rearrangement links TRBV10-3 to TRBJ1-1; D might be TRBD1 (5 bases). CDR1 and CDR2 (germline): ENHRY, SYGVKD. Trimming removed 3 bases from V and 1 base from J, with 12 bases in between. This CDR3 has 15 amino acids. CDR3 residues: CAISDGRARNTEAFF. CDR3 sequence (DNA): TGTGCCATCAGTGATGGCAGGGCGAGGAACACTGAAGCTTTCTTT.

The V call is TRBV6-5, the J call TRBJ2-3; D may be TRBD2 (5 bases). With 2 bases removed from V and 1 base from J, the gap between germline ends came to 10 bases. The CDR3 runs to 15 residues. Germline CDR1 reads MNHEY; CDR2 reads SVGAGI. In nucleotides, the CDR3 is TGTGCCAGCAGTTACACAACCGGGGGCACAGATACGCAGTATTTT. It specifies CASSYTTGGTDTQYF.

The CDR3, as DNA: TGCGCCAGCAGCCCGAACCCCCTTCCGGGGGGGCCGTGGGAGACCCAGTACTTC. This sequence encodes CASSPNPLPGGPWETQYF. V gene TRBV5-1 combines with J gene TRBJ2-5; 8 bases map to TRBD2. The CDR3 runs to 18 residues. V shed 4 bases, J shed 5 bases, and the junction held 19 bases outside the gene matches. Germline values: CDR1 SGHRS, CDR2 YFSETQ.

The V and J genes are TRBV27 and TRBJ2-2; TRBD2 matches at 7 bases. The J segment lost 4 bases and the V segment lost 2 bases, leaving 4 bases of the junction unmatched. Germline V CDR1 and CDR2: MNHEY, SMNVEV (reference sequence). The CDR3 runs to 15 residues. The CDR3 is CASSLRGEGTGELFF. In nucleotides, the CDR3 is TGTGCCAGCAGTTTACGAGGGGAGGGCACCGGGGAGCTGTTTTTT.

This chain connects TRBV6-5 to TRBJ2-3; D is perhaps TRBD2 (5 bases). This CDR3 region has 15 residues. Germline V gene sequence: CDR1 MNHEY, CDR2 SVGAGI. V dropped 7 bases and J dropped 0 bases, with 14 bases sitting between them. CDR3 DNA: TGTGCCAGCAAAATGAGCGGCACTAGCACAGATACGCAGTATTTT. It specifies CASKMSGTSTDTQYF.

This chain connects TRBV5-1 to TRBJ1-5; D is uncertain. There are 14 residues in the CDR3. V dropped 2 bases and J dropped 4 bases, with 10 bases sitting between them. The V gene's germline CDR1 is SGHRS and CDR2 YFSETQ. CDR3 region: CASSFTGGNQPQHF. The CDR3, as DNA: TGCGCCAGCAGCTTTACGGGAGGTAATCAGCCCCAGCATTTT. Full variable domain (remainder filled in from reference TRBV5-1 and TRBJ1-5): KAGVTQTPRYLIKTRGQQVTLSCSPISGHRSVSWYQQTPGQGLQFLFEYFSETQRNKGNFPGRFSGRQFSNSRSEMNVSTLELGDSALYLCASSFTGGNQPQHFGDGTRLSIL.

The rearrangement links TRBV27 to TRBJ2-7; 7 nucleotides agree with TRBD2. J gave up 5 bases and V 6 bases, and 13 bases lay outside the gene matches. Germline V gene lookup returns CDR1 MNHEY and CDR2 SMNVEV (reference sequence). The length of the CDR3 is 15 residues. The CDR3 loop is CASSHWGGKRDEQYF. CDR3 coding DNA: TGTGCCAGCAGCCACTGGGGGGGGAAGAGAGACGAGCAGTACTTC.

The chain has TRBV25-1 and TRBJ2-1; 9 bases fit TRBD1. CDR3 size: 15 residues. Trimming at V came to 3 bases and at J to 8 bases, leaving 8 bases not matched to a gene. Germline CDR1 and CDR2: MGHDK and SYGVNS. The chain's CDR3 is CASSDWGQGRDEQFF. CDR3 sequence (DNA): TGTGCCAGCAGTGACTGGGGACAGGGTCGGGATGAGCAGTTCTTC.

This chain links TRBV19 with TRBJ2-7, with a tentative D call TRBD1 (6 bases). CDR3 size: 13 residues. The germline gives CDR1 LNHDA, CDR2 SQIVND (reference sequence). V was pared by 6 bases and J by 6 bases, with 15 bases between. CDR3 coding DNA: TGTGCCAGTAGCGTGGTGGGGGCGTTCGAGCAGTACTTC. This codes for CASSVVGAFEQYF.

A few counts support this clone. The rearrangement uses TRBV7-9 and TRBJ2-5; D unresolved. The germline V gene has CDR1 SEHNR and CDR2 FQNEAQ (reference sequence). Trimming left V 4 bases short and J 1 base short, with 10 bases between. This CDR3 spans 14 amino acids. Written as DNA, the CDR3 is TGTGCCAGCAGCTCAAGACATTTCCAAGAGACCCAGTACTTC. It translates to CASSSRHFQETQYF.

The rearrangement uses TRBV23-1 and TRBJ1-2; 10 nucleotides agree with TRBD1. TRBV23-1 is flagged as an ORF with uncertain function. V lost 3 bases and J lost 1; bases outside the gene matches: 8. The CDR3 covers 17 residues. The CDR3 nucleotides read TGCGCCAGCAGTCACCCCAGGACAGGGGGAATTAACTATGGCTACACCTTC. Protein sequence: CASSHPRTGGINYGYTF.